The subject of this entry is one T cell receptor (beta chain). This sample was included in a study of PD-L1 blockade in urothelial cancer. About the study: Males with bladder-origin urothelial cancer constituted most of the roughly 29 patients. After treatment start, blood was analyzed at 3 weeks (second dose) and at 6 weeks.

Individual patients had between 1 and 8 samples, taken pretreatment and on-treatment. Assay: immunoSEQ multiplex PCR; the TCRdb copy retains only in-frame clones and omits some. Of tens of thousands of clones in the sample, 82% were seen once. Unmatched junction bases numbered 4, after V lost 4 bases and J lost 4 bases. Germline V CDR1 and CDR2: SGHRS, YFSETQ. CDR3 length: 16 residues. The V and J genes are TRBV5-1 and TRBJ2-1, with TRBD2 matching 14 bases. The specimen was PBMCs, collected around atezolizumab (anti-PD-L1) treatment. This sequence originates from a man aged 70 or older with urothelial cancer. The CDR3 nucleotides are TGCGCCAGCAGCCTGGGACTAGCGGGAGTTTACAATGAGCAGTTCTTC. Amino acids: CASSLGLAGVYNEQFF.